These T cell receptor beta chains were read from a single sample in a study of T cell repertoires in cytomegalovirus infection. A single record per CDR3 protein comes from TCRdb applying MiXCR to the reads. Of around 120,000 distinct CDR3 sequences in the sample, approximately 9.2% were seen once. The source material was PBMCs. The receptors were sampled from a human donor in good health (CMV status not recorded). Some clones in this sample may be carry-over from other donors' samples. The CDR3 runs from the conserved cysteine through the conserved F or W. A D gene is named only where the DNA matches it firmly. Expanded clones get a size class; other rows say once, few or many, or leave the size out.

CDR3nt	CDR3aa	abundance	d_gene	v_gene	j_gene
TGTGCCAGCAGCTGGACAGTCTACGAGCAGTACTTC	CASSWTVYEQYF	few	-	TRBV3-1	TRBJ2-7
TGCAGCGTTGTCCGGGGGTGGACTGAAGCTTTCTTT	CSVVRGWTEAFF	-	-	TRBV29-1	TRBJ1-1
TGTGCCAGCAGTCATAGCGGGGGGCCCCCCGGGGAGCTGTTTTTT	CASSHSGGPPGELFF	many	TRBD2	TRBV28	TRBJ2-2
TGTGCCAGCAGCTTAAGGGCCGAAGAGACCCAGTACTTC	CASSLRAEETQYF	many	-	TRBV7-9	TRBJ2-5
TGTGCCACCAGGGAAGCGGGAAATCAGCCCCAGCATTTT	CATREAGNQPQHF	few	-	TRBV15	TRBJ1-5
TGTGCCAGCAGTGAAGCATGGCTAATTTCAAGGAATGAGCAGTTCTTC	CASSEAWLISRNEQFF	few	-	TRBV2	TRBJ2-1
TGTGCCAGCAGCTTAGCCTGGGCCAGCCTCTACGAGCAGTACTTC	CASSLAWASLYEQYF	many	-	TRBV7-8	TRBJ2-7
TGCGCCAGCAGCTTGGACAACACAGATACGCAGTATTTT	CASSLDNTDTQYF	-	-	TRBV5-1	TRBJ2-3
TGTGCCAGCAGCCGACGGACAGGGGGCCTGAGCTCCTATAATTCACCCCTCCACTTT	CASSRRTGGLSSYNSPLHF	few	TRBD1	TRBV3-1	TRBJ1-6
TGTGCCAGCAGCCCCGTTACGGTATTGAACACTGAAGCTTTCTTT	CASSPVTVLNTEAFF	-	-	TRBV7-3	TRBJ1-1
TGTGCCAGCAGGGGACAAGACAATCAGCCCCAGCATTTT	CASRGQDNQPQHF	many	-	TRBV12-3/TRBV12-4	TRBJ1-5
TGCGCCAGCAGCCAAGTTGGTAGCGGGGGGGCGGTTGCCTACAATGAGCAGTTCTTC	CASSQVGSGGAVAYNEQFF	few	TRBD2	TRBV4-1	TRBJ2-1
TGTGCCAGCAGTCCCGCTCGTCTATATGGCTACACCTTC	CASSPARLYGYTF	many	-	TRBV12-3/TRBV12-4	TRBJ1-2
TGTGCCAGCAGGGAGGAGCGTCAGGGCTTCGGTCAGCCCCAGCATTTT	CASREERQGFGQPQHF	many	-	TRBV2	TRBJ1-5
TGTGCCAGCAGCGACCGGGACAGGGGGTCGAAAGAAAAACTGTTTTTT	CASSDRDRGSKEKLFF	many	TRBD1	TRBV3-1	TRBJ1-4
TGTGCCAGCCGGTTCAGCACAGAGACCCAGTACTTC	CASRFSTETQYF	few	-	TRBV2	TRBJ2-5
TGCAGTGCTAGAGTCGCCGGGGGGCGCGACACTGAAGCTTTCTTT	CSARVAGGRDTEAFF	-	-	TRBV20-1	TRBJ1-1
TGCAGTGCTAGGATCCAAGGTGGGGAGACCCAGTACTTC	CSARIQGGETQYF	-	-	TRBV20-1	TRBJ2-5
TGTGCCAGCAGCCCGGGGGCTAGCGGGGCGCGGGAGCAGTTCTTC	CASSPGASGAREQFF	many	TRBD2	TRBV7-2	TRBJ2-1
TGTGCCAGCAGTTTAGCGGGTCGAGAGACCCAGTACTTC	CASSLAGRETQYF	-	-	TRBV28	TRBJ2-5
TGTGCCAGCACCCGGGTCTGGGCCCCGCACGAGCAGTACTTC	CASTRVWAPHEQYF	many	-	TRBV5-6	TRBJ2-7
TGTGCCAGCAGCCAAGACAGGGCCATGAACACTGAAGCTTTCTTT	CASSQDRAMNTEAFF	many	TRBD1	TRBV7-9	TRBJ1-1
TGTGCCAGCAGCGAAACTTGGGCCCTTGGCTCACAGGGGGGCTACACCTTC	CASSETWALGSQGGYTF	many	TRBD1	TRBV7-6	TRBJ1-2
TGTGCCAGCAGCCAGGGACTAGCGGGGAAGACCCAGTACTTC	CASSQGLAGKTQYF	few	TRBD2	TRBV11-2	TRBJ2-5
TGCGCCAGCAGCGTACGGGACACGGGGCAACGCGAGCAGTACTTC	CASSVRDTGQREQYF	many	-	TRBV4-1	TRBJ2-7
TGTGCCAGCAGCTTATCACCAGGGGGGGGCAATGAGCAGTTCTTC	CASSLSPGGGNEQFF	many	-	TRBV7-2	TRBJ2-1
TGTGCCAGCAGGCCGGGCCTTCACACCGGGGAGCTGTTTTTT	CASRPGLHTGELFF	-	-	TRBV12-3/TRBV12-4	TRBJ2-2
TGTGCCAGCAGACCACAGGGACGAAACTCTGGAAACACCATATATTTT	CASRPQGRNSGNTIYF	many	-	TRBV7-8	TRBJ1-3